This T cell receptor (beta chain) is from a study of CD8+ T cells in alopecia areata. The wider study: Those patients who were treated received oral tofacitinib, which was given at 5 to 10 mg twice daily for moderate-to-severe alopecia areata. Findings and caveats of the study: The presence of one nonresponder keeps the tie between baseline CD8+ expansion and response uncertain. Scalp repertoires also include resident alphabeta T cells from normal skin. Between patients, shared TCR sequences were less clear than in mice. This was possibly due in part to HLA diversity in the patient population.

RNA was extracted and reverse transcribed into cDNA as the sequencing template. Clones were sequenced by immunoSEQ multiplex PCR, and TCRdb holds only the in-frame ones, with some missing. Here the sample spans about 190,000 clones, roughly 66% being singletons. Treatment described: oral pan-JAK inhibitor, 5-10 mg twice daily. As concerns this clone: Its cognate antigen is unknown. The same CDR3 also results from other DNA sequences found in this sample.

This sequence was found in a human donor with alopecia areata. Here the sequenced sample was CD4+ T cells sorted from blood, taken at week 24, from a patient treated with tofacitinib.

CDR3 sequence reads: CASSLGQGAYEQYF. The CDR3 DNA reads TGCGCCAGCAGCTTGGGACAGGGGGCTTACGAGCAGTACTTC. The chain employs TRBV5-1 and TRBJ2-7, with 10 bases that match TRBD1. The V segment lost 0 bases and the J segment 4 bases; nucleotides outside the gene matches: 1. The CDR3 length is 14 residues. Germline V lookup: CDR1 SGHRS, CDR2 YFSETQ.